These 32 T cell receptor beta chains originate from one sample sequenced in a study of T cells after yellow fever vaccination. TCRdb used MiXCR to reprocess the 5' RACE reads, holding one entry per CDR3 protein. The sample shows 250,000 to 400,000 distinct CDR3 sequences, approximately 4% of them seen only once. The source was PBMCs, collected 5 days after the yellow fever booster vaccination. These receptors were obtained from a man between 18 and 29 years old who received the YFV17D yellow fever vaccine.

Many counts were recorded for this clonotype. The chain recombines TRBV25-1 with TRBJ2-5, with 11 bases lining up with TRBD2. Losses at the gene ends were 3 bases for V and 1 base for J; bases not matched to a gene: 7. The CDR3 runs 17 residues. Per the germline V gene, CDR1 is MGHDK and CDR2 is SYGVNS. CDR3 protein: CASSDPSSGGPQETQYF. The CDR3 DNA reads TGTGCCAGCAGTGACCCCTCTAGCGGGGGGCCCCAAGAGACCCAGTACTTC.

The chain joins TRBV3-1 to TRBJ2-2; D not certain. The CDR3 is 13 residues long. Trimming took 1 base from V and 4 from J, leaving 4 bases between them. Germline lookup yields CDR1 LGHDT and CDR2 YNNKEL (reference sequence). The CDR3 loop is CASSQGFTGELFF. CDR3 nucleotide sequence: TGTGCCAGCAGCCAAGGGTTCACCGGGGAGCTGTTTTTT.

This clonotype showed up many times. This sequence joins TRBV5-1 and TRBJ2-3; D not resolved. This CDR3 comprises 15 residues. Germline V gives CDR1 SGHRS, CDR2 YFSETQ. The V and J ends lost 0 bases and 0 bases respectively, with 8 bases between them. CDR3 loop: CASSLAQTSTDTQYF. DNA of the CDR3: TGCGCCAGCAGCTTGGCCCAAACAAGCACAGATACGCAGTATTTT.

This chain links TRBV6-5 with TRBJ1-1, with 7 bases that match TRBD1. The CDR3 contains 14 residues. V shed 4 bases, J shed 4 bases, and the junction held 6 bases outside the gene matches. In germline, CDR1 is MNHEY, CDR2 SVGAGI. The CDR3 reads CASSSPGTATEAFF. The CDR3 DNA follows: TGTGCCAGCAGTTCCCCTGGGACAGCCACTGAAGCTTTCTTT.

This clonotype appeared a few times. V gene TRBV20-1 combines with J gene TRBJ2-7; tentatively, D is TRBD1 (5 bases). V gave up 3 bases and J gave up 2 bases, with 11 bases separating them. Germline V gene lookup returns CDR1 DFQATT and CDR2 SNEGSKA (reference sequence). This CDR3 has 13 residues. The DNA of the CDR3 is TGCAGTGCTAGTGGGGCGGCCGCCTACGAGCAGTACTTC. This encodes CSASGAAAYEQYF.

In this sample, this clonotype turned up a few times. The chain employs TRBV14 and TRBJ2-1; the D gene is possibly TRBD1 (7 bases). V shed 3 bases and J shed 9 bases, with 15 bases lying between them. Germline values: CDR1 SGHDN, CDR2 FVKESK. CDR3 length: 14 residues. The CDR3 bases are TGTGCCAGCAGCCATCGGCCAGGGGGGACTGAGCAGTTCTTC. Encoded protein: CASSHRPGGTEQFF.

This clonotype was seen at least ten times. The CDR3 region has the DNA TGTGCCAGCAGCTCGAGCCTAGCGGGGCAAGAGACCCAGTACTTC. This sequence encodes CASSSSLAGQETQYF. The chain joins TRBV7-8 to TRBJ2-5, with 9 nucleotides matching TRBD2. Germline V gene lookup returns CDR1 SGHVS and CDR2 FQNEAQ. Trimming at V came to 4 bases and at J to 2 bases, leaving 5 bases not matched to a gene. This CDR3 contains 15 residues.

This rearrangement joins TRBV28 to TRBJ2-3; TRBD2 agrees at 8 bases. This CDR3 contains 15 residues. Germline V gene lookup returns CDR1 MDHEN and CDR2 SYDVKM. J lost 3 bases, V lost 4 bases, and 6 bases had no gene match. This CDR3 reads CASSSGASGTDTQYF. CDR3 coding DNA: TGTGCCAGCAGTTCAGGGGCTAGCGGGACAGATACGCAGTATTTT.

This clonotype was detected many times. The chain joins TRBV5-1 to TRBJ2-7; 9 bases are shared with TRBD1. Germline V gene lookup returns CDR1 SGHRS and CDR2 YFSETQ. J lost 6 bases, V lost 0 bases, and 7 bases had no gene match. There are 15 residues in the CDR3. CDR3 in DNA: TGCGCCAGCAGCTTGGCCGTGGACAGGGGTTTCGAGCAGTACTTC. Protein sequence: CASSLAVDRGFEQYF.

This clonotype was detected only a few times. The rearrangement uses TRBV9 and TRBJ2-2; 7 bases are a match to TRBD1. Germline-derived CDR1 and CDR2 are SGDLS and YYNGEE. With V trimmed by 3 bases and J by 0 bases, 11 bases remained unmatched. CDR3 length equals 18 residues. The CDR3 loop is CASSASPHGQANTGELFF. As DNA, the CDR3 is TGTGCCAGCAGCGCCTCCCCCCACGGACAGGCGAACACCGGGGAGCTGTTTTTT.

As DNA, the CDR3 is TGCGCCAGCAGTCCTGCCGGGACTAGCGGGGGTTTCACAGATACGCAGTATTTT. It is translated as CASSPAGTSGGFTDTQYF. The gene calls are TRBV10-1 and TRBJ2-3; 14 positions agree with TRBD2. Per germline, CDR1 WNHNN and CDR2 SYGVQD (reference sequence). The CDR3 sequence is 18 residues long. The V and J ends lost 5 bases and 2 bases, in that order; junction bases with no gene match: 9.

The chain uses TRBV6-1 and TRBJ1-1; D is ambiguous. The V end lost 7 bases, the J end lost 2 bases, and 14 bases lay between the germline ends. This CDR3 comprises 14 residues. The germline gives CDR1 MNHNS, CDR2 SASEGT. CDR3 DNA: TGTGCCAGCATGTTCGGTGAGACAAACACTGAAGCTTTCTTT. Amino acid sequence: CASMFGETNTEAFF.

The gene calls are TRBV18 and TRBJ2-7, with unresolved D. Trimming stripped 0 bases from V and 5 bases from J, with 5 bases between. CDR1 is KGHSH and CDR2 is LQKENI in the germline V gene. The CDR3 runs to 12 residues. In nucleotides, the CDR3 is TGTGCCAGCTCACCACCCTATGACGAGCAGTACTTC. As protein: CASSPPYDEQYF.

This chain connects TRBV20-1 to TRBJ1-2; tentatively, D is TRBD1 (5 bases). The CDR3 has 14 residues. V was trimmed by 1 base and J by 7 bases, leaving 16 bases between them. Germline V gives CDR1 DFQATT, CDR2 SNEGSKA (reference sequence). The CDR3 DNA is TGCAGTGCTAGAGGAATGACAGTGTATGGTGGCTACACCTTC. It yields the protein CSARGMTVYGGYTF.

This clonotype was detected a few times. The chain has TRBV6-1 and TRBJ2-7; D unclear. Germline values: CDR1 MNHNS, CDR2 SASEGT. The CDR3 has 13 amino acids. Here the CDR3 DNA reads TGTGCCAGCAGCGAAGGTTCCGTCTACGAGCAGTACGTC. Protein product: CASSEGSVYEQYV.

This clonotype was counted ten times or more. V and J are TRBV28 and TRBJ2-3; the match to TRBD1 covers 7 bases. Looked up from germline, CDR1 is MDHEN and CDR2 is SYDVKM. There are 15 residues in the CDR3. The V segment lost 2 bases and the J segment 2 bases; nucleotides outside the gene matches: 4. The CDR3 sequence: CASSLRTGFTDTQYF. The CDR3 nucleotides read TGTGCCAGCAGTTTAAGGACAGGATTCACAGATACGCAGTATTTT.

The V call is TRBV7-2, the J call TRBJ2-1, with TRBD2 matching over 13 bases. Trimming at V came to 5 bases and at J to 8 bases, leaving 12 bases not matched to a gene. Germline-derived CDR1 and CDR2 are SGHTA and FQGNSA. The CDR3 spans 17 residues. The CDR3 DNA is TGTGCCAGCAGCCGCTCGAGAACTAGCGGGGGGGCCGATGAGCAGTTCTTC. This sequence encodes CASSRSRTSGGADEQFF.

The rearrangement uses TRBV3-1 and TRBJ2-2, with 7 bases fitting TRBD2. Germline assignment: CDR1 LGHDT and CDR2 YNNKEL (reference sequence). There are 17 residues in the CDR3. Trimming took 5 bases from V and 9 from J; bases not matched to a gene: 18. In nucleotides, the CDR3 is TGTGCCAGCAGCTCCAGACCCCTAGCGGAGCCTGGGCGGGAGCTGTTTTTT. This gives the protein CASSSRPLAEPGRELFF.

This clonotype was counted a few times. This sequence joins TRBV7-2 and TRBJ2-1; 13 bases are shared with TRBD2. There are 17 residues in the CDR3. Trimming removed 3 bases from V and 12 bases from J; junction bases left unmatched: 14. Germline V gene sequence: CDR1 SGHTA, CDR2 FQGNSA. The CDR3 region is CASSFSPTLAGGSWQFF. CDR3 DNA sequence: TGTGCCAGCAGCTTTAGCCCTACACTAGCGGGGGGGTCTTGGCAGTTCTTC. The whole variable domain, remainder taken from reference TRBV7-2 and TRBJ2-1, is GAGVSQSPSNKVTEKGKDVELRCDPISGHTALYWYRQSLGQGLEFLIYFQGNSAPDKSGLPSDRFSAERTGGSVSTLTIQRTQQEDSAVYLCASSFSPTLAGGSWQFFGPGTRLTVL.

The CDR3 DNA is TGTGCCACCAGCAGAAGTTTAATAGCGGGGGGCACAGATACGCAGTATTTT. Amino acids: CATSRSLIAGGTDTQYF. The chain combines TRBV15 with TRBJ2-3, with TRBD2 matching 9 bases. The CDR3 runs to 17 residues. The trim removed 2 bases at V and 1 base at J, leaving 7 bases unmatched. CDR1 is LNHNV and CDR2 is YYDKDF in the germline V gene (reference sequence).

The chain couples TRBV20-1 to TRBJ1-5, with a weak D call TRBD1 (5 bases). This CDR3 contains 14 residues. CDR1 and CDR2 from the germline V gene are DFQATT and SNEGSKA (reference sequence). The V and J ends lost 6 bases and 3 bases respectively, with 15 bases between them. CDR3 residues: CSAKGSTFNQPQHF. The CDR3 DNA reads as TGCAGTGCAAAGGGGTCAACATTCAATCAGCCCCAGCATTTT.

The CDR3 DNA is TGCGCCAGCAGGACAGGGGGCGGCGGGACTAATGAAAAACTGTTTTTT. Translating gives CASRTGGGGTNEKLFF. The chain employs TRBV5-1 and TRBJ1-4; 10 bases are a match to TRBD1. The V gene's germline CDR1 is SGHRS and CDR2 YFSETQ. This CDR3 region has 16 residues. J lost 2 bases, V lost 5 bases, and 6 bases had no gene match.

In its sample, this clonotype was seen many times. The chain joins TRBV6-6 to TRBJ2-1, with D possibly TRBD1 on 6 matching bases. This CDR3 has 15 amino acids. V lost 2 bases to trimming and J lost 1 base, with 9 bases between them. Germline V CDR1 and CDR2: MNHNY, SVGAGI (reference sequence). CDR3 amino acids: CASSYGDTSYNEQFF. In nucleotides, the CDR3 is TGTGCCAGCAGTTACGGGGACACTTCCTACAATGAGCAGTTCTTC.

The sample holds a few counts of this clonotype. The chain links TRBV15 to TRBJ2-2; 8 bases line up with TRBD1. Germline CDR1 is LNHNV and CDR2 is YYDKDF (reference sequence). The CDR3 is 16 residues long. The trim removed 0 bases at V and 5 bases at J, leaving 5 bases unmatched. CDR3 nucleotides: TGTGCCACCAGCAGAGATCGAGGACAGGGAACCGGGGAGCTGTTTTTT. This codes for CATSRDRGQGTGELFF.

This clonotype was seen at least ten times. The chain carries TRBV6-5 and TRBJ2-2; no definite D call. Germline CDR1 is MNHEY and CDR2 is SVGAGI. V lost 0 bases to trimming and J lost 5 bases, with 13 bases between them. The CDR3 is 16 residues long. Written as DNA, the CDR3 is TGTGCCAGCAGTTACTCGATGGGGATTTCTACCGGGGAGCTGTTTTTT. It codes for CASSYSMGISTGELFF.

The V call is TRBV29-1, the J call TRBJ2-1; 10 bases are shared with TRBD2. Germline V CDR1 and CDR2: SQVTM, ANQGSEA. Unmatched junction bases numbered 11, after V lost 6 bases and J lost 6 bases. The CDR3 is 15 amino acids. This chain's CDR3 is CSVRIAGGGGNEQFF. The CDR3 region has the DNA TGCAGCGTGAGGATAGCGGGGGGAGGGGGCAATGAGCAGTTCTTC.

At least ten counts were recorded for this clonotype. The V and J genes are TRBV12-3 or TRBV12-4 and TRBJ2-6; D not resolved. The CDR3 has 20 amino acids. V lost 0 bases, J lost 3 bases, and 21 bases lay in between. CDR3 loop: CASSLAPDPLDLGGANVLTF. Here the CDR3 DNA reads TGTGCCAGCAGTTTAGCGCCCGATCCCTTGGATTTGGGTGGGGCCAACGTCCTGACTTTC.

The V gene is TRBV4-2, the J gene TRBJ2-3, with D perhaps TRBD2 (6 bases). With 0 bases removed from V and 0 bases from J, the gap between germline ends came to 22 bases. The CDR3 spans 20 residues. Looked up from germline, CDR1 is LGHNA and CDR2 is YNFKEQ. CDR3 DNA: TGTGCCAGCAGCCAAGATTTCGGGGGTCCGCAGTCCACTAGCACAGATACGCAGTATTTT. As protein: CASSQDFGGPQSTSTDTQYF.

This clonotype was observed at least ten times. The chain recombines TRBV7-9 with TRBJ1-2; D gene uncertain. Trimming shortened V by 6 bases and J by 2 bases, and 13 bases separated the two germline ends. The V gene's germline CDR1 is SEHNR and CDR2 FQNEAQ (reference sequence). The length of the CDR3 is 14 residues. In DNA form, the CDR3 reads TGTGCCAGCAGACGACCGGACGGAAACTATGGCTACACCTTC. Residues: CASRRPDGNYGYTF.

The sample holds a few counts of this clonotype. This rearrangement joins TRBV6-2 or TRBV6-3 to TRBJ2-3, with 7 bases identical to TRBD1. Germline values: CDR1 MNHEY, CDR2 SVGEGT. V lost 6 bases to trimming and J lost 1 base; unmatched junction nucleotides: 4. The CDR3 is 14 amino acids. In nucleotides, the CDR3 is TGTGCCAGCAGCCCCGGGACAGGCACAGATACGCAGTATTTT. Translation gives CASSPGTGTDTQYF.

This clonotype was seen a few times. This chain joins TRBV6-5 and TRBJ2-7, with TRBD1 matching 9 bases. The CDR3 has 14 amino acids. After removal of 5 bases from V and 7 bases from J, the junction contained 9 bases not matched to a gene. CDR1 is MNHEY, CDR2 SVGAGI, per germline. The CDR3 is CASSRRDRVWEQYV. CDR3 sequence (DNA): TGTGCCAGCAGTCGGAGGGACAGGGTGTGGGAGCAGTACGTC.

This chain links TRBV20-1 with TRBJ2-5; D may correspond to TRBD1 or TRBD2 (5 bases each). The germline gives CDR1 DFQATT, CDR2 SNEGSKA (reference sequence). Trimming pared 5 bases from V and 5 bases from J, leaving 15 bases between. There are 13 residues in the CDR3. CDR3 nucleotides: TGCAGTGCTGGGGGACGTAGCCTGGAGACCCAGTACTTC. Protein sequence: CSAGGRSLETQYF.